Below, 20 T cell receptor beta chains from the same sample are listed, as sequenced in a study of CD8 T cells in Susac syndrome (dated by TCRdb to about 2019). The receptor library was made with the immunoSEQ multiplex PCR assay. RNA was extracted using the RNeasy kit, and roughly 0.5 to 1 microgram was reverse transcribed with random hexamers. The raw public data were reprocessed by TCRdb itself: fastp quality trimming at Q25, MiXCR clonotype calling, in-frame beta chains only. Every distinct CDR3 protein forms one entry, paired with its most common genes and DNA. This sample is represented by 90,000 to 150,000 distinct CDR3 sequences; less than 95% of them were singletons. Of the sample, roughly 0.12% is held by the ten largest clones. The source material was CD8+ T cells from PBMCs. The receptors come from a human donor in good health.

The V gene is TRBV20-1, the J gene TRBJ2-3; 8 nucleotides agree with TRBD2. The CDR3 has 14 residues. The germline gives CDR1 DFQATT, CDR2 SNEGSKA (reference sequence). Unmatched junction bases numbered 10, after V lost 6 bases and J lost 5 bases. The CDR3 is CSAPSGRGGDTQYF. Here the CDR3 DNA reads TGCAGTGCCCCGAGCGGGAGAGGGGGAGATACGCAGTATTTT.

This sequence joins TRBV6-5 and TRBJ1-3, with a weak D call TRBD1 (5 bases). The germline V and J ends were trimmed by 5 bases and 2 bases, with 10 bases remaining between them. CDR3 length equals 14 residues. Germline assignment: CDR1 MNHEY and CDR2 SVGAGI. The CDR3 sequence: CASSAGLAGNTIYF. The CDR3 nucleotides are TGTGCCAGCAGTGCGGGACTTGCTGGAAACACCATATATTTT.

The V and J genes are TRBV20-1 and TRBJ1-2; D is unclear. CDR1 and CDR2 (germline): DFQATT, SNEGSKA (reference sequence). The CDR3 contains 13 residues. Trimming removed 3 bases from V and 3 bases from J, with 11 bases in between. CDR3: CSARDGNDYGYTF. The CDR3 DNA follows: TGCAGTGCTAGGGACGGAAACGACTATGGCTACACCTTC.

This clonotype was found a few times. The genes are TRBV7-9 and TRBJ2-7, with D perhaps given as TRBD1 or TRBD2 (6 bases each). The CDR3 is made up of 16 amino acids. Deletions cut 4 bases from V and 7 bases from J, with 23 bases between. Per germline, CDR1 SEHNR and CDR2 FQNEAQ (reference sequence). CDR3 residues: CASSSPARRGDTEQYF. The CDR3, as DNA: TGTGCCAGCAGCTCCCCCGCGAGAAGGGGGGATACTGAGCAGTACTTC.

The V and J genes are TRBV5-1 and TRBJ1-2, with a possible D match to TRBD1 (5 bases). Germline loops: CDR1 SGHRS, CDR2 YFSETQ. The CDR3 is 14 amino acids. Trimming left V 4 bases short and J 4 bases short, with 14 bases between. The CDR3 region has the DNA TGCGCCAGCAGCCCCCGGGCGGGGGGCTATGGCTACACCTTC. It codes for CASSPRAGGYGYTF.

This rearrangement joins TRBV20-1 to TRBJ1-5; 7 nucleotides line up with TRBD1. Trimming cost V 5 bases and J 1 base; bases outside gene matches: 5. The CDR3 spans 14 residues. The germline V gene encodes CDR1 DFQATT and CDR2 SNEGSKA (reference sequence). The CDR3 DNA reads as TGCAGTGCTTCCCGGGACAGCAGCAATCAGCCCCAGCATTTT. It codes for CSASRDSSNQPQHF.

This sequence joins TRBV3-1 and TRBJ2-5; possible D gene TRBD2, 6 bases. This CDR3 contains 14 residues. CDR1 and CDR2 from the germline V gene are LGHDT and YNNKEL (reference sequence). The V gene lost 0 bases and the J gene lost 7 bases, with 12 bases spanning the gap. The CDR3 sequence is CASSQDRWGGTQYF. CDR3 in DNA: TGTGCCAGCAGCCAAGACAGATGGGGAGGGACCCAGTACTTC.

Remarks on this clonotype: At one of its ends the junction is not consistent with the germline gene, which may arise from a read error. J is TRBJ2-7 and V is TRBV20-1, with 13 bases lining up with TRBD2. Germline V gives CDR1 DFQATT, CDR2 SNEGSKA (reference sequence). The CDR3 loop spans 14 amino acids. The CDR3 nucleotides are TGCAGTGCGAGAGGACTAGCGGGAGTTGGGGAGCAGTACTTC. It codes for CSARGLAGVGEQYF.

The chain uses TRBV20-1 and TRBJ2-5; 9 bases match TRBD2. The CDR3 consists of 15 residues. The V gene end was trimmed by 6 bases and the J gene end by 1 base; junction bases not matched to a gene: 9. The germline V gene has CDR1 DFQATT and CDR2 SNEGSKA (reference sequence). The CDR3 coding sequence is TGCAGTGCCCTCCCAGCGCGGGAGGGCCAAGAGACCCAGTACTTC. The encoded protein is CSALPAREGQETQYF.

This clonotype has only a few counts. The chain combines TRBV23-1 with TRBJ2-7; 9 positions match TRBD2. TRBV23-1 is an ORF for which the function is uncertain. V trimming: 3 bases; J trimming: 4 bases; junction bases outside the gene matches: 10. The CDR3 length is 16 residues. The CDR3 protein is CASSQLPGLAQYEQYF. In DNA form, the CDR3 reads TGCGCCAGCAGTCAGCTGCCGGGACTAGCCCAGTACGAGCAGTACTTC.

The rearrangement uses TRBV6-6 and TRBJ2-1, with a weak D call TRBD2 (5 bases). With 10 bases removed from V and 7 bases from J, the gap between germline ends came to 11 bases. This CDR3 has 11 amino acids. Germline values: CDR1 MNHNY, CDR2 SVGAGI (reference sequence). This CDR3 reads CATTLANEQFF. The CDR3 coding sequence is TGTGCCACCACCCTAGCAAATGAGCAGTTCTTC.

The chain uses TRBV3-1 and TRBJ2-2; no clear D gene. Looked up from germline, CDR1 is LGHDT and CDR2 is YNNKEL (reference sequence). The V gene lost 8 bases and the J gene lost 0 bases, with 10 bases spanning the gap. This CDR3 has 14 amino acids. Here the CDR3 DNA reads TGTGCCAGCGGTTCATCCGCGAACACCGGGGAGCTGTTTTTT. Translated, it gives CASGSSANTGELFF.

The DNA for the CDR3 is TGCGCCAGCAGCCAAGGTGGCCGACAAGAGACCCAGTACTTC. Its protein product is CASSQGGRQETQYF. The rearrangement links TRBV4-3 to TRBJ2-5; D gene uncertain. CDR3 length: 14 residues. CDR1 LGHNA and CDR2 YSLEER come from the germline V gene. The ends were cut back, 1 base at V and 2 bases at J, with 8 bases in the middle.

This rearrangement joins TRBV14 to TRBJ2-1; 8 bases line up with TRBD1. Germline V gene lookup returns CDR1 SGHDN and CDR2 FVKESK. Trimming cost V 2 bases and J 2 bases; bases outside gene matches: 14. This CDR3 spans 19 amino acids. DNA for the CDR3: TGTGCCAGCAGCCAAAAAGGGCTCAGGGGGCAGAAAACCTACAATGAGCAGTTCTTC. It translates to CASSQKGLRGQKTYNEQFF. Full variable domain (rest looked up from reference TRBV14 and TRBJ2-1): EAGVTQFPSHSVIEKGQTVTLRCDPISGHDNLYWYRRVMGKEIKFLLHFVKESKQDESGMPNNRFLAERTGGTYSTLKVQPAELEDSGVYFCASSQKGLRGQKTYNEQFFGPGTRLTVL.

The V gene is TRBV11-1, the J gene TRBJ1-4; D remains unclear. V lost 1 base and J lost 5, with 5 bases in between. Germline V gene sequence: CDR1 SGHAT, CDR2 FQDESV (reference sequence). This CDR3 region has 13 residues. CDR3 nucleotides: TGTGCCAGCAGCTTAGGTGCGAATGAAAAACTGTTTTTT. This translates into CASSLGANEKLFF.

The table lists this clonotype with a count of one. The rearrangement joins TRBV10-1 to TRBJ1-2; 8 bases match TRBD1. The CDR3 sequence is 17 residues long. V shed 5 bases, J shed 2 bases, and the junction held 13 bases outside the gene matches. Germline values: CDR1 WNHNN, CDR2 SYGVQD (reference sequence). The CDR3 DNA follows: TGCGCCAGCAGTCCCAGGCCTTCGGGACAGGAAAACTATGGCTACACCTTC. Amino acids: CASSPRPSGQENYGYTF.

V usage is TRBV14 and J usage is TRBJ1-2; no firm D call. Trimming removed 1 base from V and 8 bases from J, with 14 bases in between. This CDR3 is built from 14 residues. The germline V gene has CDR1 SGHDN and CDR2 FVKESK. The CDR3 protein is CASSQVSSPAGYTF. The CDR3 coding sequence is TGTGCCAGCAGCCAAGTTTCTTCCCCGGCCGGCTACACCTTC.

This clonotype has only a few counts. The chain has TRBV7-9 and TRBJ2-3; D unresolved. The CDR3 loop spans 12 amino acids. V shed 6 bases and J shed 2 bases, with 6 bases lying between them. The germline gives CDR1 SEHNR, CDR2 FQNEAQ (reference sequence). CDR3 residues: CASRGLTDTQYF. The CDR3 coding sequence is TGTGCCAGCAGGGGCCTCACAGATACGCAGTATTTT.

The chain combines TRBV5-1 with TRBJ2-3, with TRBD1 matching 9 bases. Germline CDR1 and CDR2: SGHRS and YFSETQ. The V gene end was trimmed by 5 bases and the J gene end by 1 base; junction bases not matched to a gene: 11. CDR3 length equals 17 residues. CDR3 coding DNA: TGCGCCAGCAGTCCCCCTCCGACAGGGGGAGGCACAGATACGCAGTATTTT. The encoded protein is CASSPPPTGGGTDTQYF.

As regards this clonotype: Germline is not matched at one junction end, which may reflect a read error. CDR3 DNA sequence: TGTGCCAGCAGATCGGGACTAGCGAACACCGGGGGGCTGTTTTTT. Protein: CASRSGLANTGGLFF. The genes are TRBV7-2 and TRBJ2-2; 10 bases are a match to TRBD2. The V gene's germline CDR1 is SGHTA and CDR2 FQGNSA. This CDR3 region has 15 residues.